Following are 8 T cell receptor beta chains from one sample sequenced in a study of blood T cell repertoires in COVID-19. Sequencing was performed with immunoSEQ multiplex PCR; in TCRdb, only in-frame clones are kept and a portion is missing. The sample includes 200,000 to 300,000 clones, approximately 85% of them seen just once. Sequencing was carried out using peripheral blood. The receptors shown here come from a man in his fifties or sixties with COVID-19, enrolled during active disease.

The chain joins TRBV7-9 to TRBJ2-5, with 7 bases identical to TRBD1. CDR3 length: 16 residues. Per the germline V gene, CDR1 is SEHNR and CDR2 is FQNEAQ (reference sequence). J gave up 1 base and V 2 bases, and 7 bases lay outside the gene matches. In DNA, the CDR3 is TGTGCCAGCAGCTTACCACGAACAGGGGCCCAAGAGACCCAGTACTTC. Translating it yields CASSLPRTGAQETQYF.

The V call is TRBV27, the J call TRBJ2-3; D perhaps matches TRBD1 (6 bases). The CDR3 has 14 residues. From germline, CDR1 is MNHEY and CDR2 SMNVEV (reference sequence). The V end was cut by 6 bases, the J end by 2 bases, with 12 bases between. As DNA, the CDR3 is TGTGCCAGCAGACAAACAGGGTACACAGATACGCAGTATTTT. Amino acids: CASRQTGYTDTQYF.

The genes are TRBV2 and TRBJ1-4, with 7 nucleotides matching TRBD1. CDR1 and CDR2 (germline): SNHLY, FYNNEI. There are 14 residues in the CDR3. The V and J ends lost 5 bases and 8 bases, in that order; junction bases with no gene match: 8. CDR3 coding DNA: TGTGCCAGCAGTCGACAGGGACGTGTGGAAAAACTGTTTTTT. This gives the protein CASSRQGRVEKLFF.

The J gene is TRBJ1-3, the V gene TRBV5-1; no definite D call. Trimming pared 0 bases from V and 2 bases from J, leaving 6 bases between. The germline gives CDR1 SGHRS, CDR2 YFSETQ. The CDR3 is 14 residues long. The CDR3 region is CASSLGGTGNTIYF. The CDR3 DNA is TGCGCCAGCAGCTTGGGCGGGACTGGAAACACCATATATTTT. Filled out from reference TRBV5-1 and TRBJ1-3, the complete variable domain reads KAGVTQTPRYLIKTRGQQVTLSCSPISGHRSVSWYQQTPGQGLQFLFEYFSETQRNKGNFPGRFSGRQFSNSRSEMNVSTLELGDSALYLCASSLGGTGNTIYFGEGSWLTVV.

The V and J genes are TRBV5-8 and TRBJ2-7; no clear D. CDR3 length: 15 amino acids. CDR1 is SGHTS and CDR2 is YDEGEE in the germline V gene. Trimming removed 0 bases from V and 2 bases from J, with 12 bases in between. The CDR3 spells CASSLATLQTYEQYF. The CDR3 DNA reads TGTGCCAGCAGCTTGGCAACTTTACAGACCTACGAGCAGTACTTC.

This clone was picked up one time. The rearrangement uses TRBV6-5 and TRBJ1-1; D gene ambiguous. This CDR3 spans 15 amino acids. V was clipped by 2 bases and J by 0 bases, with 10 bases between them. The germline V gene has CDR1 MNHEY and CDR2 SVGAGI. This CDR3 reads CASSYGPGLNTEAFF. CDR3 bases: TGTGCCAGCAGTTACGGTCCGGGATTGAACACTGAAGCTTTCTTT.

This chain joins TRBV28 and TRBJ2-5; D call uncertain. Germline V gene data show CDR1 as MDHEN and CDR2 as SYDVKM. Trimming took off 7 bases at V and 5 bases at J, with 17 bases between the two ends. This CDR3 comprises 14 residues. CDR3 DNA sequence: TGTGCCAGCAACGACGACCAGGCCCCGGAGACCCAGTACTTC. Translating it yields CASNDDQAPETQYF.

The chain links TRBV7-2 to TRBJ2-2; 8 bases are a match to TRBD2. V shed 6 bases and J 0 bases; nucleotides not matched to a gene: 0. Germline V gene sequence: CDR1 SGHTA, CDR2 FQGNSA. This CDR3 region has 14 residues. CDR3 sequence reads: CASRLAANTGELFF. The CDR3 DNA is TGTGCCAGCAGACTAGCGGCGAACACCGGGGAGCTGTTTTTT.